The 25 T cell receptor beta chains in this list originate from one sample, sequenced in a study of blood T cell repertoires in COVID-19 (dated by TCRdb to 2019 to 2021). The library came from the immunoSEQ multiplex PCR assay. The immuneACCESS repertoire file appears here via TCRdb, limited to in-frame rearrangements. These files lack a portion of the clones; in checked studies, under half of the deficit traces to unresolved V genes, and the cause of the others is not known. The sample data list just under 150,000 clones, and around four fifths of these were observed just once. Jointly, the top ten make up roughly 4.8% of the sample. Sample: peripheral blood. These receptors all stem from a human donor in a cohort sampled during active COVID-19.

The V gene is TRBV20-1, the J gene TRBJ2-7; D is undetermined. Germline loops: CDR1 DFQATT, CDR2 SNEGSKA (reference sequence). V was clipped by 1 base and J by 3 bases, with 4 bases between them. This CDR3 has 11 residues. As DNA, the CDR3 is TGCAGTGCTAGAGTCGGCTACGAGCAGTACTTC. It specifies CSARVGYEQYF.

This clone was seen a few times. This rearrangement joins TRBV7-2 to TRBJ1-1; no firm D call. The CDR3 has 16 residues. Looked up from germline, CDR1 is SGHTA and CDR2 is FQGNSA. The V gene lost 0 bases and the J gene lost 0 bases, with 11 bases spanning the gap. The CDR3 sequence is CASSLARVSVNTEAFF. CDR3 bases: TGTGCCAGCAGCTTAGCGCGGGTCTCGGTGAACACTGAAGCTTTCTTT.

The CDR3 nucleotides are TGTGCCAGCAGCCAATCGCTAGGGACCCAGTACTTC. Translation: CASSQSLGTQYF. This sequence joins TRBV6-5 and TRBJ2-5; no clear D gene. Germline assignment: CDR1 MNHEY and CDR2 SVGAGI. This CDR3 has 12 amino acids. V was trimmed by 6 bases and J by 7 bases, leaving 12 bases between them.

This clone was detected once. The chain has TRBV5-1 and TRBJ2-1; 9 positions match TRBD2. With 4 bases clipped from V and 0 bases from J, the junction kept 11 bases outside the gene matches. This CDR3 region has 18 residues. Germline-derived CDR1 and CDR2 are SGHRS and YFSETQ. The CDR3 protein is CASSTSGTSRSSYNEQFF. CDR3 nucleotides: TGCGCCAGCAGCACTTCCGGGACTAGCCGGAGCTCCTACAATGAGCAGTTCTTC.

V gene TRBV5-6 combines with J gene TRBJ2-7; the D gene is possibly TRBD1 (6 bases). The V gene's germline CDR1 is SGHDT and CDR2 YYEEEE. The ends were cut back, 2 bases at V and 3 bases at J, with 18 bases in the middle. This CDR3 is 16 amino acids long. This CDR3 reads CASSFDRGGSVYEQYF. Here the CDR3 DNA reads TGTGCCAGCAGCTTTGATCGAGGGGGTTCGGTCTACGAGCAGTACTTC. Looking up the rest from reference TRBV5-6 and TRBJ2-7 gives the full variable domain: DAGVTQSPTHLIKTRGQQVTLRCSPKSGHDTVSWYQQALGQGPQFIFQYYEEEERQRGNFPDRFSGHQFPNYSSELNVNALLLGDSALYLCASSFDRGGSVYEQYFGPGTRLTVT.

J is TRBJ2-3 and V is TRBV7-9; TRBD2 agrees at 7 bases. After removal of 5 bases from V and 3 bases from J, the junction contained 14 bases not matched to a gene. The CDR3 runs 17 residues. Germline assignment: CDR1 SEHNR and CDR2 FQNEAQ (reference sequence). The CDR3 loop reads CASSVGNSGTGTDTQYF. In DNA form, the CDR3 reads TGTGCCAGCAGCGTAGGAAACAGCGGGACTGGGACAGATACGCAGTATTTT.

This chain connects TRBV3-1 (or the pseudogene TRBV3-2) to TRBJ2-7; D possibly corresponds to TRBD2 (5 bases). CDR3 length equals 14 residues. Trimming shortened V by 4 bases and J by 5 bases, and 15 bases separated the two germline ends. Looked up from germline, CDR1 is LGHDT and CDR2 is YNNKEL (reference sequence). The CDR3 protein is CASSPGNYGNEQYF. CDR3 nucleotides: TGTGCCAGCAGCCCCGGGAATTACGGAAACGAGCAGTACTTC.

The table lists this clone with a few counts. This rearrangement joins TRBV5-1 to TRBJ1-6; 7 bases agree with TRBD1. V was pared by 5 bases and J by 5 bases, with 4 bases of the junction left unmatched. The CDR3 has 14 residues. The germline V gene has CDR1 SGHRS and CDR2 YFSETQ. The DNA for the CDR3 is TGCGCCAGCAGAGGAGGGACAGATAATTCACCCCTCCACTTT. This translates into CASRGGTDNSPLHF.

This clone came up a few times. This chain connects TRBV7-8 to TRBJ2-7; a possible D gene is TRBD1 (5 bases). Germline assignment: CDR1 SGHVS and CDR2 FQNEAQ. The CDR3 spans 15 residues. Trimming stripped 0 bases from V and 3 bases from J, with 12 bases between. CDR3 sequence reads: CASSLAWGQGYEQYF. CDR3 DNA: TGTGCCAGCAGCTTAGCGTGGGGTCAGGGCTACGAGCAGTACTTC.

The V call is TRBV19, the J call TRBJ1-2; possibly TRBD1 for D (6 bases). Germline V lookup: CDR1 LNHDA, CDR2 SQIVND (reference sequence). The CDR3 has 13 residues. V shed 7 bases and J shed 4 bases, with 13 bases lying between them. CDR3 DNA: TGTGCCAGTACCGTACAGGGACGCTATGGCTACACCTTC. Protein: CASTVQGRYGYTF.

The chain has TRBV3-1 (or the pseudogene TRBV3-2) and TRBJ2-5, with TRBD2 matching over 8 bases. J was trimmed by 5 bases and V by 4 bases; bases with no gene match: 12. The CDR3 covers 16 residues. The germline V gene has CDR1 LGHDT and CDR2 YNNKEL (reference sequence). The CDR3 coding sequence is TGTGCCAGCAGCCTAGGGACTAGTGGGGAACGTGAGACCCAGTACTTC. Amino acids: CASSLGTSGERETQYF.

This clone was seen a few times. The chain joins TRBV2 to TRBJ1-6; TRBD1 is a possible D gene (6 bases). The length of the CDR3 is 14 residues. From germline, CDR1 is SNHLY and CDR2 FYNNEI. The germline V and J ends were trimmed by 6 bases and 6 bases, with 12 bases remaining between them. As DNA, the CDR3 is TGTGCCAGCAGCGGGGACACAACTAATTCACCCCTCCACTTT. Amino acid sequence: CASSGDTTNSPLHF.

The chain is built from TRBV6-5 and TRBJ1-2, with 7 bases lining up with TRBD1. Germline CDR1 and CDR2: MNHEY and SVGAGI. V lost 5 bases and J lost 8; bases outside the gene matches: 11. The CDR3 is made up of 14 amino acids. The CDR3 spells CASSHTPGGSGYTF. For the CDR3, the DNA is TGTGCCAGCAGTCACACCCCAGGGGGTTCGGGCTACACCTTC.

This chain uses TRBV29-1 with TRBJ2-4; 7 nucleotides line up with TRBD2. The CDR3 runs 14 residues. Germline V lookup: CDR1 SQVTM, CDR2 ANQGSEA. After removal of 4 bases from V and 0 bases from J, the junction contained 3 bases not matched to a gene. CDR3 in amino acids: CSVGEGIAKNIQYF. The CDR3 coding sequence is TGCAGCGTTGGGGAGGGGATAGCCAAAAACATTCAGTACTTC.

This chain connects TRBV11-1 to TRBJ2-1, with 7 bases aligning to TRBD2. The CDR3 is 14 amino acids. Germline V CDR1 and CDR2: SGHAT, FQDESV (reference sequence). J gave up 2 bases and V 5 bases, and 3 bases lay outside the gene matches. CDR3 sequence (DNA): TGTGCCAGCAGCCCGGGAGGACCCTACAATGAGCAGTTCTTC. This translates into CASSPGGPYNEQFF.

The chain links TRBV19 to TRBJ1-4; tentatively, D is TRBD1 (5 bases). This CDR3 comprises 16 residues. Trimming took 6 bases from V and 0 from J, leaving 14 bases between them. Germline V gene data show CDR1 as LNHDA and CDR2 as SQIVND (reference sequence). The DNA for the CDR3 is TGTGCCAGTAGACGTTCGGGGGTCACAACTAATGAAAAACTGTTTTTT. It specifies CASRRSGVTTNEKLFF.

CDR3 in DNA: TGTGCCAGCAGACAACGGGACTCGAGCTCCTACGAGCAGTACTTC. Encoded protein: CASRQRDSSSYEQYF. The V and J genes are TRBV27 and TRBJ2-7, with D maybe TRBD2 (6 bases). With 6 bases removed from V and 0 bases from J, the gap between germline ends came to 15 bases. Germline V gives CDR1 MNHEY, CDR2 SMNVEV (reference sequence). The CDR3 totals 15 residues.

The chain joins TRBV18 to TRBJ1-1; D is possibly TRBD1 (5 bases). V dropped 3 bases and J dropped 3 bases, with 14 bases sitting between them. CDR3 length: 15 amino acids. Germline V lookup: CDR1 KGHSH, CDR2 LQKENI. In DNA, the CDR3 is TGTGCCAGCTCACCCGCAGCGGGGGGACACACTGAAGCTTTCTTT. Its protein product is CASSPAAGGHTEAFF.

V and J are TRBV7-9 and TRBJ2-3; D is undetermined. Between the trimmed V and J ends, which lost 5 bases and 5 bases, there was a span of 11 bases. The length of the CDR3 is 13 residues. Looked up from germline, CDR1 is SEHNR and CDR2 is FQNEAQ (reference sequence). CDR3 sequence (DNA): TGTGCCAGCAGCCCCCGCCGACAAGATACGCAGTATTTT. It encodes CASSPRRQDTQYF.

In its sample, this clone was seen once. This chain connects TRBV6-1 to TRBJ1-2; no definite D call. This CDR3 has 15 amino acids. Germline CDR1 and CDR2: MNHNS and SASEGT. V was cut by 0 bases and J by 7 bases, with 15 bases left in between. CDR3 DNA: TGTGCCAGCAGTGAAGCGAGAACCGTGAGTGGTGGCTACACCTTC. Translated, it gives CASSEARTVSGGYTF.

The chain links TRBV7-3 to TRBJ1-6; D is possibly TRBD1 (5 bases). The germline V gene encodes CDR1 SGHTA and CDR2 FQGTGA. There are 16 residues in the CDR3. Trimming removed 6 bases at V and 5 bases at J, with 17 bases between. The CDR3 sequence: CASSLTGATNNSPLHF. For the CDR3, the DNA is TGTGCCAGCAGTCTCACAGGAGCCACAAATAATTCACCCCTCCACTTT.

This chain uses TRBV4-2 with TRBJ1-5; D may be TRBD1 (5 bases). The CDR3 is 16 amino acids. The V gene lost 0 bases and the J gene lost 3 bases, with 12 bases spanning the gap. Per germline, CDR1 LGHNA and CDR2 YNFKEQ. The CDR3 nucleotides are TGTGCCAGCAGCCAAGAAGGCCCAGGGCTCAATCAGCCCCAGCATTTT. The encoded protein is CASSQEGPGLNQPQHF.

The J gene is TRBJ1-5, the V gene TRBV7-8; TRBD1 matches 9 bases. Trimming removed 4 bases from V and 1 base from J; junction bases left unmatched: 8. The CDR3 has 17 amino acids. Germline CDR1 SGHVS, CDR2 FQNEAQ. CDR3 sequence reads: CASSSVRDRVSNQPQHF. The CDR3 coding sequence is TGTGCCAGCAGCTCGGTCCGGGACAGGGTCAGCAATCAGCCCCAGCATTTT.

The chain couples TRBV24-1 to TRBJ1-4; D perhaps matches TRBD1 (6 bases). CDR1 and CDR2 from the germline V gene are KGHDR and SFDVKD. CDR3 length: 16 amino acids. Trimming took off 4 bases at V and 7 bases at J, with 18 bases between the two ends. The CDR3 protein is CATSDTKQGGFEKLFF. CDR3 bases: TGTGCCACCAGTGACACTAAACAGGGCGGGTTTGAAAAACTGTTTTTT.

The chain carries TRBV3-1 (or the pseudogene TRBV3-2) and TRBJ2-1, with a tentative D call TRBD2 (5 bases). V lost 4 bases and J 5 bases, leaving 9 bases between the germline ends. The germline V gene encodes CDR1 LGHDT and CDR2 YNNKEL (reference sequence). The CDR3 has 13 amino acids. Written as DNA, the CDR3 is TGTGCCAGCAGCCGACGAGGGAACAATGAGCAGTTCTTC. As protein: CASSRRGNNEQFF.